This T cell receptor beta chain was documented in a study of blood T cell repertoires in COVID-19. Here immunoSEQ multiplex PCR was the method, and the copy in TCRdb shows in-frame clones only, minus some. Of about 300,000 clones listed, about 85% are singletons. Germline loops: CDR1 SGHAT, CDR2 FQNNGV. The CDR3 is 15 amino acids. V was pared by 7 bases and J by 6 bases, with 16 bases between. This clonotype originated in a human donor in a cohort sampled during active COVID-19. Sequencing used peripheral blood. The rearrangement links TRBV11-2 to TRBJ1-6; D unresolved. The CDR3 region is CASTAGVTINSPLHF. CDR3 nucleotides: TGTGCCAGCACCGCCGGTGTGACAATTAATTCACCCCTCCACTTT.